Below are 15 T cell receptor beta chains sequenced from a single sample in a study of blood T cell repertoires in COVID-19. TCRdb's copy holds only in-frame clones and misses some; the assay was immunoSEQ multiplex PCR. The sample lists about 8,000 clones; about 91% were seen once. Specimen: peripheral blood. The receptors derive from a woman in her forties or fifties with active COVID-19.

The rearrangement joins TRBV10-3 to TRBJ2-1; 11 bases fit TRBD2. Trimming removed 5 bases from V and 6 bases from J; junction bases left unmatched: 6. This CDR3 contains 15 residues. Germline V gene sequence: CDR1 ENHRY, CDR2 SYGVKD. CDR3 loop: CAISLSGRAGNEQFF. The CDR3 DNA is TGTGCCATCAGTCTTAGCGGGAGGGCCGGCAATGAGCAGTTCTTC.

V is TRBV18 and J is TRBJ1-5; D uncertain. V was pared by 6 bases and J by 4 bases, with 10 bases between. The CDR3 covers 13 residues. Per germline, CDR1 KGHSH and CDR2 LQKENI. The CDR3 here is CASSPTSNQPQHF. In nucleotides, the CDR3 is TGTGCCAGCTCGCCTACCTCGAATCAGCCCCAGCATTTT.

The V and J genes are TRBV7-8 and TRBJ2-5; 7 bases agree with TRBD1. Trimming at V came to 2 bases and at J to 8 bases, leaving 8 bases not matched to a gene. CDR1 is SGHVS, CDR2 FQNEAQ, per germline. The CDR3 spans 14 residues. The CDR3 region has the DNA TGTGCCAGCAGCTTATTCGGACAGGTTCCAACCCAGTACTTC. Translation: CASSLFGQVPTQYF. The full variable domain, with the rest looked up from reference TRBV7-8 and TRBJ2-5, is GAGVSQSPRYKVAKRGQDVALRCDPISGHVSLFWYQQALGQGPEFLTYFQNEAQLDKSGLPSDRFFAERPEGSVSTLKIQRTQQEDSAVYLCASSLFGQVPTQYFGPGTRLLVL.

The gene calls are TRBV7-3 and TRBJ2-2; possible D gene TRBD2, 6 bases. Germline assignment: CDR1 SGHTA and CDR2 FQGTGA. There are 14 residues in the CDR3. Between the trimmed V and J ends, which lost 2 bases and 6 bases, there was a span of 10 bases. The CDR3 loop is CASSLAGRSGELFF. The CDR3 DNA sequence: TGTGCCAGCAGCTTAGCGGGAAGGTCCGGGGAGCTGTTTTTT.

This chain joins TRBV18 and TRBJ1-3; 7 bases agree with TRBD1. The J segment lost 4 bases and the V segment lost 3 bases, leaving 3 bases of the junction unmatched. The CDR3 is made up of 14 amino acids. Germline V gene lookup returns CDR1 KGHSH and CDR2 LQKENI. CDR3 sequence (DNA): TGTGCCAGCTCACCGTCGGGACAGGGAAACACCATATATTTT. It codes for CASSPSGQGNTIYF.

The chain couples TRBV23-1 to TRBJ1-1; 9 bases match TRBD1. TRBV23-1 is classed as an ORF, of uncertain function. Germline trimming cut 3 bases from V and 1 base from J; bases unmatched to any gene: 6. There are 16 residues in the CDR3. CDR3 in DNA: TGCGCCAGCAGTCAGGGGACAGGGAGTTGGAACACTGAAGCTTTCTTT. It encodes CASSQGTGSWNTEAFF.

The genes are TRBV19 and TRBJ2-1, with TRBD2 identical over 15 bases. V lost 8 bases to trimming and J lost 5 bases; unmatched junction nucleotides: 4. Looked up from germline, CDR1 is LNHDA and CDR2 is SQIVND (reference sequence). CDR3 length equals 15 residues. The CDR3 nucleotides are TGTGCCAGTCGGACTAGCGGGAGGGCGAACAATGAGCAGTTCTTC. Encoded protein: CASRTSGRANNEQFF.

In its sample, this clone was seen a few times. The CDR3 DNA reads as TGTGCCAGCAGTTTCAGGGAGGGGCAGTACTTC. Its translation: CASSFREGQYF. The rearrangement uses TRBV28 and TRBJ2-7; 7 nucleotides agree with TRBD2. This CDR3 contains 11 residues. After removal of 3 bases from V and 9 bases from J, the junction contained 2 bases not matched to a gene. Germline lookup yields CDR1 MDHEN and CDR2 SYDVKM.

V is TRBV5-4 and J is TRBJ2-3, with D maybe TRBD1 (5 bases). Trimming cost V 0 bases and J 4 bases, with 9 bases left between them. In germline, CDR1 is SGHNT, CDR2 YYREEE (reference sequence). The CDR3 is 14 residues long. The CDR3 coding sequence is TGTGCCAGCAGCTTGGCAGGGCGCGCAGATACGCAGTATTTT. Encoded protein: CASSLAGRADTQYF.

This clone was seen only once. The chain links TRBV6-2 or TRBV6-3 to TRBJ2-4; D gene ambiguous. CDR1 is MNHEY, CDR2 SVGEGT, per germline. The length of the CDR3 is 13 residues. The V and J ends lost 3 bases and 9 bases respectively, with 12 bases between them. The CDR3 spells CASSYTPAIIQYF. CDR3 DNA sequence: TGTGCCAGCAGTTATACACCCGCAATCATTCAGTACTTC.

V is TRBV25-1 and J is TRBJ2-7; 10 bases are a match to TRBD1. This CDR3 is 13 amino acids long. Trimming cost V 5 bases and J 5 bases; bases outside gene matches: 3. Germline V CDR1 and CDR2: MGHDK, SYGVNS. CDR3 protein: CASSRQGADEQYF. The CDR3 nucleotides are TGTGCCAGCAGTCGACAGGGGGCAGACGAGCAGTACTTC.

This clone was observed a single time. The DNA of the CDR3 is TGTGCCAGTAGTATAGAGGGGGCCTCGGCCGAGCAGTACTTC. This codes for CASSIEGASAEQYF. The genes are TRBV19 and TRBJ2-7, with D perhaps matching TRBD1 (6 bases). The CDR3 totals 14 residues. The germline V and J ends were trimmed by 0 bases and 6 bases, with 12 bases remaining between them. Per the germline V gene, CDR1 is LNHDA and CDR2 is SQIVND (reference sequence).

The genes are TRBV5-1 and TRBJ1-2; possibly TRBD1 for D (5 bases). The length of the CDR3 is 14 residues. The V gene's germline CDR1 is SGHRS and CDR2 YFSETQ. V lost 3 bases and J lost 0, with 9 bases in between. Written as DNA, the CDR3 is TGCGCCAGCAGCTCCGGGGGGGCTAACTATGGCTACACCTTC. Its protein is CASSSGGANYGYTF.

The V and J genes are TRBV3-1 (or the pseudogene TRBV3-2) and TRBJ2-7, with a weak D call TRBD2 (7 bases). Germline V gene data show CDR1 as LGHDT and CDR2 as YNNKEL (reference sequence). The CDR3 covers 16 residues. Trimming took 6 bases from V and 2 from J, leaving 20 bases between them. The DNA for the CDR3 is TGTGCCAGCAGGGGGGGGTCGAGGACAGATCCCTACGAGCAGTACTTC. It specifies CASRGGSRTDPYEQYF.

With regard to this clone: At the DNA level, this CDR3 is encoded by other sequences in the same sample as well. The chain joins TRBV14 to TRBJ2-7; D unresolved. V was pared by 1 base and J by 3 bases, with 10 bases between. The CDR3 is 14 amino acids. Germline values: CDR1 SGHDN, CDR2 FVKESK. CDR3 DNA: TGTGCCAGCAGCCAAGGTGCGCTTATCTACGAGCAGTACTTC. Its translation is CASSQGALIYEQYF. The variable domain in full, with the rest retrieved from reference TRBV14 and TRBJ2-7, is EAGVTQFPSHSVIEKGQTVTLRCDPISGHDNLYWYRRVMGKEIKFLLHFVKESKQDESGMPNNRFLAERTGGTYSTLKVQPAELEDSGVYFCASSQGALIYEQYFGPGTRLTVT.